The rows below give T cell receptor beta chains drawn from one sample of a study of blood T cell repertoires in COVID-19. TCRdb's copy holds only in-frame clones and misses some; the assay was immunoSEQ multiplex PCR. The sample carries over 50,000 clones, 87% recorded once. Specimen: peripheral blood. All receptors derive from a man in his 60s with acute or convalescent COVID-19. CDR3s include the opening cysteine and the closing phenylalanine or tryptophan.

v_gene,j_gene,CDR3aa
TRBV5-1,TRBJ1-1,CASSKQGMSNTEAFF
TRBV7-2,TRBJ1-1,CASSLTQENTEAFF
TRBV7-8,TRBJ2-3,CASSLASNTQYF
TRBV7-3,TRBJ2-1,CASSLQAYNEQFF
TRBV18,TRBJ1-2,CASSPTGQVYGYTF
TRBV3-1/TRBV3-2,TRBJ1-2,CASSRDRGQIPNYGYTF
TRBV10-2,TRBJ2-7,CASSDVQGVKQYF
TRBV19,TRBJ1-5,CASGTGDQPQHF
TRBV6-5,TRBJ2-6,CASKQGHSGANVLTF
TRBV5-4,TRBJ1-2,CASSRGQGITRYGYTF
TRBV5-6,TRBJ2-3,CASSLRGFVGFEQYF
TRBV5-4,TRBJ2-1,CASSLQLTNEQFF
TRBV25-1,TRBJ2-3,CASSAGSKDTQYF
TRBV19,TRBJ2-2,CASSIDSTGELFF
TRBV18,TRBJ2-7,CASSMGQGLYEQYF
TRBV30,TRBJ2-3,CAWSSGTVTDTQYF
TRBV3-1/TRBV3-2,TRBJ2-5,CASSQAEETQYF
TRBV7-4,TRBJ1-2,CASSQTDPRGIFYGYTF
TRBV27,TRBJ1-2,CASSPRQGAYYGYTF
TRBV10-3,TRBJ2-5,CAISKGLAQETQYF
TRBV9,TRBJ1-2,CASSVDLSNYGYTF
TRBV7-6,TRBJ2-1,CASSYRGGGYNEQFF
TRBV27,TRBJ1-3,CASSSTGESGNTIYF
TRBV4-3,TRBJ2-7,CASSQGTSGDYEQYF
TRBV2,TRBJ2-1,CASSVLAGGQKEFF
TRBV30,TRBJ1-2,CAWARWQGAGGYTF
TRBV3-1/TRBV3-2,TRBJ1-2,CASSQEGTGIYGYTF
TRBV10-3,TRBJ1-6,CAIKLQGEDNSPLHF
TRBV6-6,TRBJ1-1,CASSNRDRGVTEAFF
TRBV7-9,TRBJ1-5,CASSSPGTGLNQPQHF
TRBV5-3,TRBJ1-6,CARSPPVLHF
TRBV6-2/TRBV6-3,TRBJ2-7,CASSYTFGLHEQYF
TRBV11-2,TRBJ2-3,CASSLRRGQGTSTDTQYF
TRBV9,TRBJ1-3,CASSVDSLGNTIYF
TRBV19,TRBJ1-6,CASSSLRESSYNSPLHF
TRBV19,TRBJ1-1,CASSISVGTEAFF
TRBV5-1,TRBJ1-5,CASSLTGAFNQPQHF
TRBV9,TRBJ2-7,CASSPGLHNAYEQYF
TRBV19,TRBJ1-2,CASTATDLYGYTF
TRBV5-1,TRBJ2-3,CASSLAESSGGSVDTQYF
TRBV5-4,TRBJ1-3,CASSLATGPINSGNTIYF
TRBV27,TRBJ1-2,CASSLSPQGAYYGYTF